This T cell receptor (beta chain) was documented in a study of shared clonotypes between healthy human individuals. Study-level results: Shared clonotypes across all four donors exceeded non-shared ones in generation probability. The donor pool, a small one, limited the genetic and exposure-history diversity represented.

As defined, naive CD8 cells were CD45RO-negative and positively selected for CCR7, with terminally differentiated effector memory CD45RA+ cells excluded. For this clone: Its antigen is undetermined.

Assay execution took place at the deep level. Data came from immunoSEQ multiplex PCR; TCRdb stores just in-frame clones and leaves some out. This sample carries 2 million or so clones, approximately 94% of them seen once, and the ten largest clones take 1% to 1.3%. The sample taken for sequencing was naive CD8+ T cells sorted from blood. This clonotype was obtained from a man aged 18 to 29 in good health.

In DNA, the CDR3 is TGTGCCAGCAGCGCGGCGGCCGAGACCGAGCCAGGGACAGATACGCAGTATTTT. Protein: CASSAAAETEPGTDTQYF. This chain joins TRBV28 and TRBJ2-3, with D perhaps TRBD1 (5 bases). V was pared by 6 bases and J by 3 bases, with 25 bases between. CDR1 is MDHEN, CDR2 SYDVKM, per germline. This CDR3 has 18 residues.